The 30 T cell receptor beta chains below come from one sample, sequenced in a study of blood T cells in healthy people across ages. For the second PCR, which ran for roughly 7 to 11 cycles, a sample-barcoded 5' primer and a J-beta primer mix were used. TCRdb re-called the 5' RACE reads with MiXCR, one entry per CDR3 protein. The sample contains around 1.1 million distinct CDR3 sequences, roughly two fifths of which appear only once. Sequencing was carried out using blood. These receptors were taken from a young man in good health.

J is TRBJ2-1 and V is TRBV7-2; D might be TRBD1 (5 bases). The J call may be in error: the DNA end matches TRBJ2-7 better. This CDR3 region has 14 residues. Germline values: CDR1 SGHTA, CDR2 FQGNSA. The CDR3 DNA reads TGTGCCAGCGGACCAATGCAGGGTGTCAATGAGCAGTACTTC. Protein sequence: CASGPMQGVNEQYF.

CDR3 coding DNA: TGTGCCAGCAGCCAGGTAGGGGCAGGTACGCAGTATTTT. Translation gives CASSQVGAGTQYF. V usage is TRBV9 and J usage is TRBJ2-3; a possible D gene is TRBD1 (5 bases). The germline CDR1 and CDR2 sequences are SGDLS and YYNGEE. V dropped 4 bases and J dropped 8 bases, with 14 bases sitting between them. The CDR3 loop spans 13 amino acids. Variable domain in full (rest from reference TRBV9 and TRBJ2-3): DSGVTQTPKHLITATGQRVTLRCSPRSGDLSVYWYQQSLDQGLQFLIQYYNGEERAKGNILERFSAQQFPDLHSELNLSSLELGDSALYFCASSQVGAGTQYFGPGTRLTVL.

V gene TRBV20-1 combines with J gene TRBJ2-3; 9 positions agree with TRBD2. V was clipped by 3 bases and J by 5 bases; unmatched bases: 9. The CDR3 spans 15 residues. Germline V gene sequence: CDR1 DFQATT, CDR2 SNEGSKA (reference sequence). CDR3 coding DNA: TGCAGTGCTAGTGATCGCGGGGGGGTTGGAGATACGCAGTATTTT. Protein product: CSASDRGGVGDTQYF.

The rearrangement links TRBV5-1 to TRBJ2-1, with 8 bases matching TRBD2. Trimming took 0 bases from V and 4 from J; bases not matched to a gene: 3. The CDR3 covers 15 residues. Germline CDR1 is SGHRS and CDR2 is YFSETQ. In DNA form, the CDR3 reads TGCGCCAGCAGCTTGGGGCCTAGCGGGTACAATGAGCAGTTCTTC. The encoded protein is CASSLGPSGYNEQFF.

This sequence joins TRBV3-1 and TRBJ2-5; D tentatively reads TRBD1 or TRBD2 (5 bases each). There are 16 residues in the CDR3. V was clipped by 0 bases and J by 11 bases, with 22 bases between them. CDR1 is LGHDT, CDR2 YNNKEL, per germline (reference sequence). CDR3 residues: CASSQDYGADWNEQYF. CDR3 nucleotides: TGTGCCAGCAGCCAAGATTACGGGGCGGATTGGAATGAGCAGTACTTC.

This clonotype was counted only a few times. The chain combines TRBV3-1 with TRBJ1-4; D gene unclear. Trimming removed 4 bases from V and 7 bases from J, with 10 bases in between. Germline CDR1 and CDR2: LGHDT and YNNKEL (reference sequence). CDR3 length: 13 residues. The CDR3 loop is CASSPDTREKLFF. For the CDR3, the DNA is TGTGCCAGCAGCCCCGACACCCGTGAAAAACTGTTTTTT.

There are a few counts of this clonotype. CDR3 residues: CSARSLGGKSYEQYF. DNA of the CDR3: TGCAGTGCTAGGTCCCTTGGGGGGAAGTCCTACGAGCAGTACTTC. The rearrangement links TRBV20-1 to TRBJ2-5; TRBD2 might be the D (6 bases). The end of the DNA aligns better with TRBJ2-7, so the J call may be wrong. The germline V gene encodes CDR1 DFQATT and CDR2 SNEGSKA (reference sequence). The CDR3 runs 15 residues.

The V and J genes are TRBV9 and TRBJ1-1, with a possible D match to TRBD1 (5 bases). The CDR3 sequence is 16 residues long. Trimming took off 3 bases at V and 1 base at J, with 16 bases between the two ends. Germline CDR1 reads SGDLS; CDR2 reads YYNGEE. CDR3 residues: CASSDRPGIRNTEAFF. The CDR3 DNA reads TGTGCCAGCAGCGACCGACCAGGGATTAGGAACACTGAAGCTTTCTTT.

The CDR3 DNA is TGTGCCATCGGGACACAGAACACTGAAGCTTTCTTT. Protein product: CAIGTQNTEAFF. The chain uses TRBV10-3 and TRBJ1-1; possible D gene TRBD1, 6 bases. Trimming removed 8 bases from V and 1 base from J, with 8 bases in between. This CDR3 is 12 amino acids long. The germline gives CDR1 ENHRY, CDR2 SYGVKD.

This rearrangement joins TRBV4-2 to TRBJ2-1, with D possibly TRBD1 on 5 matching bases. CDR1 is LGHNA and CDR2 is YNFKEQ in the germline V gene. The CDR3 is 16 amino acids. Between the trimmed V and J ends, which lost 3 bases and 0 bases, there was a span of 12 bases. The CDR3 loop is CASSHQTVSSYNEQFF. CDR3 nucleotide sequence: TGTGCCAGCAGCCACCAGACAGTGAGCTCCTACAATGAGCAGTTCTTC.

On this clonotype itself: Given a much more abundant clone one base away, this may be a read error. The genes are TRBV6-2 or TRBV6-3 and TRBJ2-2; a possible D gene is TRBD2 (5 bases). This CDR3 has 12 amino acids. Germline V gene lookup returns CDR1 MNHEY and CDR2 SVGEGT. CDR3 nucleotide sequence: TGTGCCTGCAGTTTCGGAGGCGGGGAGCTGTTTTTT. Protein sequence: CACSFGGGELFF.

This sequence joins TRBV12-3 or TRBV12-4 and TRBJ1-2; D is unresolved. Trimming took off 3 bases at V and 5 bases at J, with 22 bases between the two ends. The CDR3 is made up of 17 amino acids. The CDR3 region is CASSFSSGYPSRYGYTF. CDR3 nucleotide sequence: TGTGCCAGCAGTTTCAGTAGTGGTTATCCCAGTCGATATGGCTACACCTTC.

This clonotype was found once. This CDR3 is CASSLEGQGFSGPQYF. In nucleotides, the CDR3 is TGCGCCAGCAGCTTGGAGGGACAGGGCTTTAGTGGGCCTCAGTACTTC. The gene calls are TRBV5-1 and TRBJ2-4; 9 bases are shared with TRBD1. After removal of 0 bases from V and 12 bases from J, the junction contained 13 bases not matched to a gene. Germline CDR1 is SGHRS and CDR2 is YFSETQ. This CDR3 comprises 16 residues.

As for this clonotype: A much larger clone lies one base from this, so it may be a read error. The chain links TRBV4-1 to TRBJ2-7; possible D gene TRBD1, 5 bases. Trimming took 0 bases from V and 7 from J, leaving 13 bases between them. CDR1 and CDR2 from the germline V gene are MGHRA and YSYEKL. The CDR3 consists of 14 residues. CDR3 in DNA: TGCGCCAGCAGCCAAGAGGACACTTACAATGAGCAGTACTTC. It encodes CASSQEDTYNEQYF.

The rearrangement uses TRBV7-8 and TRBJ1-5, with D unclear. Germline lookup yields CDR1 SGHVS and CDR2 FQNEAQ. The germline V and J ends were trimmed by 5 bases and 7 bases, with 15 bases remaining between them. This CDR3 has 14 residues. The CDR3 DNA is TGTGCCAGCAGCGCTAACTCCGCGTACCAGCCCCAGCATTTT. It encodes CASSANSAYQPQHF.

This chain joins TRBV29-1 and TRBJ2-7; D call uncertain. Per the germline V gene, CDR1 is SQVTM and CDR2 is ANQGSEA. Trimming stripped 4 bases from V and 0 bases from J, with 7 bases between. The CDR3 covers 12 residues. CDR3 sequence reads: CSVAEYSYEQYF. Written as DNA, the CDR3 is TGCAGCGTTGCAGAGTACTCCTACGAGCAGTACTTC.

Remarks on this clonotype: This may stem from a read error, because a much larger clone lies one nucleotide away. V gene TRBV29-1 combines with J gene TRBJ1-4; 8 bases agree with TRBD1. The CDR3 sequence is 13 residues long. Germline CDR1 and CDR2: SQVTM and ANQGSEA. This chain's CDR3 is CGAEGQAGEKLFF. The CDR3, as DNA: TGCGGCGCCGAGGGACAGGCTGGCGAAAAACTGTTTTTT.

This clonotype has a handful of counts. J is TRBJ2-1 and V is TRBV7-3; D remains unclear. CDR1 is SGHTA, CDR2 FQGTGA, per germline. CDR3 length: 15 residues. V was pared by 7 bases and J by 5 bases, with 18 bases between. The CDR3 sequence is CASKWAPNDNNEQFF. The CDR3 bases are TGTGCCAGCAAATGGGCTCCCAATGATAACAATGAGCAGTTCTTC.

The chain uses TRBV18 and TRBJ2-3; D unclear. The CDR3 runs to 14 residues. Germline V gene sequence: CDR1 KGHSH, CDR2 LQKENI. Between the trimmed V and J ends, which lost 6 bases and 2 bases, there was a span of 12 bases. CDR3 in DNA: TGTGCCAGCTCCGGACGACGGACCACAGATACGCAGTATTTT. Translated, it gives CASSGRRTTDTQYF.

This clonotype appeared many times. The rearrangement uses TRBV9 and TRBJ1-2, with 7 bases identical to TRBD1. Germline V lookup: CDR1 SGDLS, CDR2 YYNGEE. Trimming at V came to 4 bases and at J to 4 bases, leaving 7 bases not matched to a gene. The CDR3 has 14 residues. CDR3 coding DNA: TGTGCCAGCAGCCTCCCGGGACAGATCTATGGCTACACCTTC. Amino acid sequence: CASSLPGQIYGYTF.

In its sample, this clonotype was seen a few times. V and J are TRBV29-1 and TRBJ1-1; D is uncertain. CDR1 and CDR2 from the germline V gene are SQVTM and ANQGSEA. The CDR3 covers 11 residues. V shed 4 bases and J shed 10 bases, with 13 bases lying between them. For the CDR3, the DNA is TGCAGCGTTGTTGGAAGCGGTAGAGCTTTCTTT. This encodes CSVVGSGRAFF.

The chain recombines TRBV7-9 with TRBJ1-2, with D perhaps matching TRBD1 (5 bases). V was trimmed by 3 bases and J by 2 bases, leaving 10 bases between them. The CDR3 contains 14 residues. Germline-derived CDR1 and CDR2 are SEHNR and FQNEAQ (reference sequence). The CDR3 loop reads CASSFGARNYGYTF. The CDR3 nucleotides are TGTGCCAGCAGCTTTGGGGCAAGGAACTATGGCTACACCTTC.

The V and J genes are TRBV20-1 and TRBJ2-1; D not resolved. CDR1 and CDR2 from the germline V gene are DFQATT and SNEGSKA (reference sequence). The V end lost 0 bases, the J end lost 1 base, and 13 bases lay between the germline ends. The CDR3 covers 16 residues. CDR3 nucleotides: TGCAGTGCTAGAGATTTCAATGGCACATCCTACAATGAGCAGTTCTTC. It codes for CSARDFNGTSYNEQFF.

The chain recombines TRBV4-1 with TRBJ2-5; 9 nucleotides align to TRBD1. Germline CDR1 MGHRA, CDR2 YSYEKL. This CDR3 is 15 amino acids long. J gave up 11 bases and V 6 bases, and 16 bases lay outside the gene matches. The CDR3 loop reads CASSLQGAAYNEQYF. CDR3 nucleotides: TGCGCCAGCAGTCTACAGGGGGCCGCCTACAATGAGCAGTACTTC.

This clonotype was recorded a few times. This chain links TRBV25-1 with TRBJ2-6; D remains ambiguous. The length of the CDR3 is 15 residues. Trimming took off 4 bases at V and 0 bases at J, with 7 bases between the two ends. Germline V gives CDR1 MGHDK, CDR2 SYGVNS. CDR3 coding DNA: TGTGCCAGCAGTGCCCTAAACTCTGGGGCCAACGTCCTGACTTTC. It yields the protein CASSALNSGANVLTF.

This chain uses TRBV29-1 with TRBJ2-1, with 7 bases that match TRBD2. V dropped 4 bases and J dropped 5; count of bases not matched to a gene: 8. Germline CDR1 and CDR2: SQVTM and ANQGSEA. The CDR3 sequence is 14 residues long. The CDR3: CSVVGGGPHNEQFF. CDR3 coding DNA: TGCAGCGTTGTTGGCGGGGGACCGCACAATGAGCAGTTCTTC.

Concerning this clonotype itself: The germline gene is not matched at one end of the junction; a read error may be the cause. V usage is TRBV6-6 and J usage is TRBJ1-1; TRBD1 matches at 8 bases. Germline CDR1 is MNHNY and CDR2 is SVGAGI (reference sequence). The CDR3 covers 15 residues. The CDR3 reads CVSSAGQGMNTEAFF. For the CDR3, the DNA is TGTGTCAGCAGTGCCGGACAGGGTATGAACACTGAAGCTTTCTTT.

The J gene is TRBJ2-2, the V gene TRBV6-5; D possibly corresponds to TRBD2 (5 bases). The germline V gene encodes CDR1 MNHEY and CDR2 SVGAGI. The CDR3 has 15 residues. V dropped 5 bases and J dropped 3 bases, with 13 bases sitting between them. The CDR3 DNA reads TGTGCCAGCAGTCAAGTTATAGCGCACACCGGGGAGCTGTTTTTT. This sequence encodes CASSQVIAHTGELFF.

The genes are TRBV9 and TRBJ2-1, with 10 bases matching TRBD2. The CDR3 sequence is 16 residues long. The germline V gene has CDR1 SGDLS and CDR2 YYNGEE. Losses at the gene ends were 4 bases for V and 4 bases for J; bases not matched to a gene: 8. The DNA of the CDR3 is TGTGCCAGCAGCCCAACTAGCGGGGAGCGATACAATGAGCAGTTCTTC. This codes for CASSPTSGERYNEQFF.

V gene TRBV3-1 combines with J gene TRBJ2-5; D unresolved. The CDR3 is made up of 14 amino acids. Deletions cut 6 bases from V and 0 bases from J, with 11 bases between. CDR1 is LGHDT and CDR2 is YNNKEL in the germline V gene (reference sequence). The CDR3 sequence is CASSPGPYQETQYF. DNA for the CDR3: TGTGCCAGCAGTCCCGGTCCATACCAAGAGACCCAGTACTTC.